Listed here are 31 T cell receptor beta chains from one sample, sequenced in a study of blood T cell repertoires in COVID-19. Some clones are missing from TCRdb's copy, which holds only in-frame ones; the method was immunoSEQ multiplex PCR. Among 250,000 to 350,000 clones listed, 86% were seen once. The sample taken for sequencing was PBMCs or T cells enriched from blood (not recorded which). All receptors come from a woman aged 18-29 years who had recovered from COVID-19.

The CDR3 loop reads CASSLTPGYLNEKLFF. For the CDR3, the DNA is TGTGCCAGCAGCCTTACCCCAGGGTATTTGAATGAAAAACTGTTTTTT. The genes are TRBV2 and TRBJ1-4, with D perhaps matching TRBD1 (5 bases). Trimming shortened V by 6 bases and J by 5 bases, and 19 bases separated the two germline ends. Germline V CDR1 and CDR2: SNHLY, FYNNEI. CDR3 length: 16 residues.

V gene TRBV28 combines with J gene TRBJ1-2; the D is unclear. The V end lost 1 base, the J end lost 0 bases, and 9 bases lay between the germline ends. Germline lookup yields CDR1 MDHEN and CDR2 SYDVKM. This CDR3 spans 15 amino acids. DNA for the CDR3: TGTGCCAGCAGTTTATCGAGCCCGCCTAACTATGGCTACACCTTC. As protein: CASSLSSPPNYGYTF.

This clone was seen just once. The chain links TRBV2 to TRBJ2-7; 7 bases map to TRBD1. The CDR3 consists of 13 residues. CDR1 and CDR2 from the germline V gene are SNHLY and FYNNEI. V lost 6 bases and J lost 6; bases outside the gene matches: 8. CDR3 region: CASRGSQGTEQYF. The CDR3 DNA reads TGTGCCAGCAGAGGATCACAGGGGACCGAGCAGTACTTC.

This clone was picked up one time. V gene TRBV2 combines with J gene TRBJ2-3; 11 bases map to TRBD2. The CDR3 contains 13 residues. The V gene's germline CDR1 is SNHLY and CDR2 FYNNEI. The junction had 7 bases not matched to a gene; V was cut back by 8 bases and J by 9 bases. As DNA, the CDR3 is TGTGCCAGCGGGGGACTAGCGGACATAACGCAGTATTTT. Encoded protein: CASGGLADITQYF.

On this clone: One end of the junction does not line up with germline, which may come from a read error. CDR3 DNA: TGTGCCAGCCGTTTTGAGGATACCTACAATGAGCAGTTCTTC. Protein sequence: CASRFEDTYNEQFF. This rearrangement joins TRBV27 to TRBJ2-1; no clear D. Germline CDR1 and CDR2: MNHEY and SMNVEV (reference sequence). This CDR3 spans 14 amino acids.

The J gene is TRBJ1-3, the V gene TRBV6-5; 7 nucleotides match TRBD1. This CDR3 region has 14 residues. The V gene end was trimmed by 2 bases and the J gene end by 4 bases; junction bases not matched to a gene: 2. Germline lookup yields CDR1 MNHEY and CDR2 SVGAGI. CDR3 nucleotide sequence: TGTGCCAGCAGTTACAGGGGGCCGGGAAACACCATATATTTT. Its protein is CASSYRGPGNTIYF.

In this sample, this clone turned up many times. Other DNA variants within this sample encode the same CDR3. The V gene is TRBV29-1, the J gene TRBJ1-4, with a tentative D call TRBD1 (5 bases). The CDR3 is made up of 13 amino acids. The V and J ends lost 6 bases and 2 bases respectively, with 10 bases between them. Germline values: CDR1 SQVTM, CDR2 ANQGSEA. CDR3 loop: CSVRGATNEKLFF. CDR3 DNA sequence: TGCAGCGTACGCGGGGCCACTAATGAAAAACTGTTTTTT.

The chain couples TRBV9 to TRBJ2-3, with TRBD1 matching 10 bases. Germline CDR1 SGDLS, CDR2 YYNGEE. The CDR3 is 15 residues long. V lost 0 bases to trimming and J lost 6 bases; unmatched junction nucleotides: 4. CDR3: CASSVGGQGFDTQYF. The CDR3 coding sequence is TGTGCCAGCAGCGTAGGGGGACAGGGGTTTGATACGCAGTATTTT.

The V and J genes are TRBV28 and TRBJ2-7, with TRBD2 identical over 10 bases. The CDR3 sequence is 16 residues long. Germline-derived CDR1 and CDR2 are MDHEN and SYDVKM. J lost 0 bases, V lost 3 bases, and 5 bases had no gene match. CDR3 sequence: CASSFGLAELSYEQYF. The CDR3 nucleotides are TGTGCCAGCAGTTTTGGACTAGCGGAACTCTCCTACGAGCAGTACTTC.

The rearrangement joins TRBV12-3 or TRBV12-4 to TRBJ1-3; D unresolved. V lost 11 bases and J lost 0, with 11 bases in between. The CDR3 spans 13 residues. CDR3 sequence: CALTPSSGNTIYF. Written as DNA, the CDR3 is TGTGCCTTGACACCGTCCTCTGGAAACACCATATATTTT.

The chain uses TRBV29-1 and TRBJ1-3, with a possible D match to TRBD1 (6 bases). Between the trimmed V and J ends, which lost 7 bases and 0 bases, there was a span of 10 bases. CDR1 is SQVTM and CDR2 is ANQGSEA in the germline V gene. The CDR3 runs to 13 residues. DNA for the CDR3: TGCAGCGCGACAGGAGCCTCTGGAAACACCATATATTTT. Its translation is CSATGASGNTIYF.

This clone was seen more than once but under ten times. The chain couples TRBV6-4 to TRBJ1-5; 8 nucleotides match TRBD1. Trimming removed 9 bases from V and 3 bases from J; junction bases left unmatched: 4. The CDR3 is 13 residues long. Looked up from germline, CDR1 is MRHNA and CDR2 is SNTAGT. This CDR3 is CARQGGLNQPQHF. Here the CDR3 DNA reads TGTGCCAGACAGGGGGGCCTCAATCAGCCCCAGCATTTT.

The chain combines TRBV4-1 with TRBJ2-1; unclear D gene. The CDR3 has 15 residues. CDR1 is MGHRA, CDR2 YSYEKL, per germline. Trimming removed 0 bases from V and 5 bases from J, with 11 bases in between. The CDR3 DNA reads TGCGCCAGCAGCCAAGATTTGGCAGTAAACAATGAGCAGTTCTTC. Translation gives CASSQDLAVNNEQFF.

The chain carries TRBV7-9 and TRBJ2-7; a weak D match, TRBD2 (5 bases). Germline loops: CDR1 SEHNR, CDR2 FQNEAQ (reference sequence). V was trimmed by 5 bases and J by 4 bases, leaving 12 bases between them. CDR3 size: 13 residues. In DNA form, the CDR3 reads TGTGCCAGCAGCCGTGACGAGGGATACGAGCAGTACTTC. This gives the protein CASSRDEGYEQYF.

Comments on this clone: Other DNA sequences in this specimen translate into the identical CDR3. This rearrangement joins TRBV7-9 to TRBJ1-1; D remains unclear. V gave up 1 base and J gave up 4 bases, with 4 bases separating them. Germline CDR1 reads SEHNR; CDR2 reads FQNEAQ (reference sequence). This CDR3 has 12 residues. The CDR3 DNA reads TGTGCCAGCAGCTTAGGGCTCACTGAAGCTTTCTTT. Encoded protein: CASSLGLTEAFF.

In its sample, this clone was seen a few times. Other DNA sequences in this specimen translate into the identical CDR3. CDR3 nucleotides: TGTGCCTGGAGCGGACAGCCCAATCAGCCCCAGCATTTT. Its translation is CAWSGQPNQPQHF. The gene calls are TRBV30 and TRBJ1-5; tentative D call: TRBD1 (6 bases). V lost 3 bases and J 3 bases, leaving 9 bases between the germline ends. CDR1 is GTSNPN and CDR2 is SVGIG in the germline V gene (reference sequence). This CDR3 is 13 amino acids long.

The CDR3: CASSLKLGELNIQYF. CDR3 sequence (DNA): TGTGCCAGCAGCTTAAAGCTCGGAGAATTGAACATTCAGTACTTC. The chain is built from TRBV7-2 and TRBJ2-4; D unresolved. Germline loops: CDR1 SGHTA, CDR2 FQGNSA. This CDR3 comprises 15 residues. V lost 2 bases to trimming and J lost 7 bases, with 15 bases between them.

In its sample, this clone was seen a few times. The chain joins TRBV9 to TRBJ1-1; D gene ambiguous. V was clipped by 2 bases and J by 12 bases, with 14 bases between them. Germline V gene data show CDR1 as SGDLS and CDR2 as YYNGEE. This CDR3 comprises 12 residues. The CDR3 protein is CASSVEAGRPFF. The CDR3 coding sequence is TGTGCCAGCAGCGTGGAAGCGGGGAGGCCTTTCTTT.

The J gene is TRBJ1-1, the V gene TRBV6-5; the match to TRBD1 covers 8 bases. Germline lookup yields CDR1 MNHEY and CDR2 SVGAGI. CDR3 length: 15 amino acids. The V and J ends lost 5 bases and 4 bases, in that order; junction bases with no gene match: 9. The CDR3 sequence is CASSLRGPRGTEAFF. The CDR3 coding sequence is TGTGCCAGCAGTCTCAGGGGGCCTCGGGGCACTGAAGCTTTCTTT.

This clone was found once. The rearrangement links TRBV28 to TRBJ2-7, with D possibly being TRBD2 (5 bases). CDR3 length: 14 amino acids. Germline CDR1 reads MDHEN; CDR2 reads SYDVKM. Trimming stripped 3 bases from V and 0 bases from J, with 9 bases between. CDR3 residues: CASSFVGDSYEQYF. In nucleotides, the CDR3 is TGTGCCAGCAGTTTTGTCGGGGACTCCTACGAGCAGTACTTC.

The V call is TRBV23-1, the J call TRBJ1-4, with TRBD1 matching 7 bases. TRBV23-1 is designated an ORF whose function remains uncertain. J gave up 4 bases and V 6 bases, and 14 bases lay outside the gene matches. This CDR3 has 17 amino acids. For the CDR3, the DNA is TGCGCCAGCAGCCAAACAGAGAGATGGACAGGTAATGAAAAACTGTTTTTT. It translates to CASSQTERWTGNEKLFF.

V and J are TRBV5-1 and TRBJ1-4; D is undetermined. CDR1 and CDR2 from the germline V gene are SGHRS and YFSETQ. Trimming shortened V by 0 bases and J by 1 base, and 4 bases separated the two germline ends. This CDR3 is 14 amino acids long. Here the CDR3 DNA reads TGCGCCAGCAGCTTGGAACTAACTAATGAAAAACTGTTTTTT. It codes for CASSLELTNEKLFF. The full variable domain, in which reference TRBV5-1 and TRBJ1-4 provide the parts outside the CDR3, is KAGVTQTPRYLIKTRGQQVTLSCSPISGHRSVSWYQQTPGQGLQFLFEYFSETQRNKGNFPGRFSGRQFSNSRSEMNVSTLELGDSALYLCASSLELTNEKLFFGSGTQLSVL.

This clone was recorded once. The V gene is TRBV2, the J gene TRBJ1-1; the D is unclear. The germline V gene has CDR1 SNHLY and CDR2 FYNNEI. V lost 4 bases and J lost 3, with 9 bases in between. The CDR3 spans 13 residues. The CDR3 sequence is CASSAAGYTEAFF. The CDR3 DNA sequence: TGTGCCAGCAGTGCGGCGGGGTACACTGAAGCTTTCTTT.

This chain uses TRBV11-1 with TRBJ2-7; a weak D match, TRBD1 (6 bases). CDR3 length: 15 amino acids. The germline V gene encodes CDR1 SGHAT and CDR2 FQDESV (reference sequence). The V end was cut by 1 base, the J end by 2 bases, with 12 bases between. CDR3 nucleotides: TGTGCCAGCAGCTTAGTTGGCCAGGGGCCCTACGAGCAGTACTTC. It codes for CASSLVGQGPYEQYF.

The chain's CDR3 is CASSQGFTGGGDEKLFF. CDR3 DNA: TGTGCCAGCAGCCAAGGATTTACAGGGGGCGGGGATGAAAAACTGTTTTTT. The V call is TRBV4-2, the J call TRBJ1-4; 9 bases map to TRBD1. Trimming took 1 base from V and 6 from J; bases not matched to a gene: 9. CDR1 LGHNA and CDR2 YNFKEQ come from the germline V gene. The CDR3 consists of 17 residues.

CDR3 sequence reads: CAWSWARANVLTF. The DNA for the CDR3 is TGTGCCTGGAGTTGGGCCAGGGCCAACGTCCTGACTTTC. The chain uses TRBV30 and TRBJ2-6; D gene unclear. This CDR3 is 13 amino acids long. Trimming pared 2 bases from V and 5 bases from J, leaving 7 bases between. Germline V gene data show CDR1 as GTSNPN and CDR2 as SVGIG (reference sequence).

The chain couples TRBV19 to TRBJ2-7, with 9 bases fitting TRBD1. There are 16 residues in the CDR3. Trimming took 4 bases from V and 2 from J; bases not matched to a gene: 9. Germline CDR1 LNHDA, CDR2 SQIVND (reference sequence). The CDR3 loop is CASSKIGGQGAYEQYF. CDR3 in DNA: TGTGCCAGTAGTAAAATCGGGGGACAGGGTGCCTACGAGCAGTACTTC.

This sequence joins TRBV6-1 and TRBJ1-3, with a possible D match to TRBD1 (5 bases). The CDR3 is 17 residues long. The V and J ends lost 2 bases and 0 bases respectively, with 14 bases between them. From germline, CDR1 is MNHNS and CDR2 SASEGT. CDR3 coding DNA: TGTGCCAGCAGTGAACTGGGGGGACCGATCTCTGGAAACACCATATATTTT. It translates to CASSELGGPISGNTIYF.

A single count supports this clone. The chain carries TRBV4-2 and TRBJ2-7; 10 nucleotides align to TRBD2. Germline V gene sequence: CDR1 LGHNA, CDR2 YNFKEQ. The CDR3 spans 17 residues. V gave up 3 bases and J gave up 0 bases; unmatched junction bases: 8. CDR3 loop: CASSQARRTSGSYEQYF. CDR3 DNA: TGTGCCAGCAGCCAGGCCCGCCGGACTAGCGGCTCCTACGAGCAGTACTTC.

The chain is built from TRBV28 and TRBJ2-7; 8 positions match TRBD1. The CDR3 contains 11 residues. Germline V gene lookup returns CDR1 MDHEN and CDR2 SYDVKM. The ends lost 10 bases at V and 3 bases at J; junction bases unmatched: 2. As DNA, the CDR3 is TGTGCCACCACAGGGGGCTACGAGCAGTACTTC. Its protein product is CATTGGYEQYF.

This chain connects TRBV6-5 to TRBJ2-5, with D possibly matching TRBD2 (6 bases). Trimming pared 4 bases from V and 1 base from J, leaving 16 bases between. The germline V gene has CDR1 MNHEY and CDR2 SVGAGI. The CDR3 has 16 residues. CDR3 nucleotide sequence: TGTGCCAGCAGTTTAACCCTCACAGCGGGCCAAGAGACCCAGTACTTC. This translates into CASSLTLTAGQETQYF.